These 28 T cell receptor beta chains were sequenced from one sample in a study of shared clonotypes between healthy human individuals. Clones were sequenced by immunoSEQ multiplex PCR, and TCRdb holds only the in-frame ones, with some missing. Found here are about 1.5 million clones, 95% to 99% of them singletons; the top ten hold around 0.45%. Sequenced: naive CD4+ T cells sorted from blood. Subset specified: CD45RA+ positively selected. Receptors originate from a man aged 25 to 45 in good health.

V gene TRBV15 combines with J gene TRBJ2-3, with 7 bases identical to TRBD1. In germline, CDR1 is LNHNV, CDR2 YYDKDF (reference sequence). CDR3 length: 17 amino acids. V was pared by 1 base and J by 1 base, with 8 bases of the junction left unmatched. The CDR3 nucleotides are TGTGCCACCAGCAGAGTACAGGGGAAGGAAGGCACAGATACGCAGTATTTT. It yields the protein CATSRVQGKEGTDTQYF.

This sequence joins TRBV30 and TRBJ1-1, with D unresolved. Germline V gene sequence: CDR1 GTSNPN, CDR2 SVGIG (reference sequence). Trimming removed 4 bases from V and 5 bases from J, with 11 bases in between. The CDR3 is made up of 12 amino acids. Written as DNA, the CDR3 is TGTGCCTGGAATCAGGACGGGACTGAAGCTTTCTTT. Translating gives CAWNQDGTEAFF.

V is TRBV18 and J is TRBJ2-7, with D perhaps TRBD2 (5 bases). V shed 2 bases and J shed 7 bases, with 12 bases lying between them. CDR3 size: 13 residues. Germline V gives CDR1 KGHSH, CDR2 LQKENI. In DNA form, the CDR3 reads TGTGCCAGCTCACCAACCCTGAGGGAAGAGCAGTACTTC. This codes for CASSPTLREEQYF.

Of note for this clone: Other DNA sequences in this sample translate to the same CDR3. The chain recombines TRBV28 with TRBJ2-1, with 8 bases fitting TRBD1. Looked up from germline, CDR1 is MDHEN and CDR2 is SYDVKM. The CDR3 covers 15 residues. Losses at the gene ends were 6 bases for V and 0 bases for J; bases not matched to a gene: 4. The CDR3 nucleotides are TGTGCCAGCAGACCAGGGGGCAACTCCTACAATGAGCAGTTCTTC. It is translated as CASRPGGNSYNEQFF.

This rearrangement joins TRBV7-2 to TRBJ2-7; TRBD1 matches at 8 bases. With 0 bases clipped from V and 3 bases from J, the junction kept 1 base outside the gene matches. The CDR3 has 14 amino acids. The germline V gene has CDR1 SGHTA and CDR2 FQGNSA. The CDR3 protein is CASSLAQGVYEQYF. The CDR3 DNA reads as TGTGCCAGCAGCTTAGCACAGGGGGTCTACGAGCAGTACTTC.

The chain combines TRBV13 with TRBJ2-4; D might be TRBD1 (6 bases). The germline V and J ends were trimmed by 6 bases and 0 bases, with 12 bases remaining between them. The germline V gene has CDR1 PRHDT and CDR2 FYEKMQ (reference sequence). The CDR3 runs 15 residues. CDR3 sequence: CASRPTGLAKNIQYF. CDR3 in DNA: TGTGCCAGCAGGCCGACAGGACTAGCCAAAAACATTCAGTACTTC.

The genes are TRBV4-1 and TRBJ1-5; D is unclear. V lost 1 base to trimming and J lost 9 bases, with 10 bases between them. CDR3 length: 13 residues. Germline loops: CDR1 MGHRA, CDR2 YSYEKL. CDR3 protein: CASSQVRGGPQHF. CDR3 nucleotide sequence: TGCGCCAGCAGCCAAGTCCGGGGAGGGCCCCAGCATTTT.

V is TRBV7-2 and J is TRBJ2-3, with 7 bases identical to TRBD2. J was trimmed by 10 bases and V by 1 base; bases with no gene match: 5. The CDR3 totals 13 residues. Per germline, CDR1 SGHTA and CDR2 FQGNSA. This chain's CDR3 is CASSLGGSRSQYF. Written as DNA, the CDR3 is TGTGCCAGCAGCTTAGGCGGGAGTCGTTCGCAGTATTTT.

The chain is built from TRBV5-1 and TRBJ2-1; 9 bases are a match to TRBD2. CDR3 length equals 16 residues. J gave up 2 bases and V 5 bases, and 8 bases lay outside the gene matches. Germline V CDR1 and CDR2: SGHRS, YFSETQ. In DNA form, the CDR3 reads TGCGCCAGCAGAAATATAGCGGGAGTAACCTACAATGAGCAGTTCTTC. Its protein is CASRNIAGVTYNEQFF. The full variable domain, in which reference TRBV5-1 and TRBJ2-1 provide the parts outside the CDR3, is KAGVTQTPRYLIKTRGQQVTLSCSPISGHRSVSWYQQTPGQGLQFLFEYFSETQRNKGNFPGRFSGRQFSNSRSEMNVSTLELGDSALYLCASRNIAGVTYNEQFFGPGTRLTVL.

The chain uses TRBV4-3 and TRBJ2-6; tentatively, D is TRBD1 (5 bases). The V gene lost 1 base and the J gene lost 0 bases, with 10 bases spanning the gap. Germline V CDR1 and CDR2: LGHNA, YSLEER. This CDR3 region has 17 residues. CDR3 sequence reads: CASSQGGGNSGANVLTF. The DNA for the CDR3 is TGCGCCAGCAGCCAAGGGGGCGGCAACTCTGGGGCCAACGTCCTGACTTTC.

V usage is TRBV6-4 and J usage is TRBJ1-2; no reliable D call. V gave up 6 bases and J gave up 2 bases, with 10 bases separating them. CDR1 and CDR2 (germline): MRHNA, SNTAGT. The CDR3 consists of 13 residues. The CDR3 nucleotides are TGTGCCAGCAGCTCCTATGGGAACTATGGCTACACCTTC. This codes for CASSSYGNYGYTF.

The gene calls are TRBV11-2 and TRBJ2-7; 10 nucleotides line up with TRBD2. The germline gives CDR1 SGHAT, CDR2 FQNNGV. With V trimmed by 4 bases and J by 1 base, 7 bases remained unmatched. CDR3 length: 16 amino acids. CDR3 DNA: TGTGCCAGCAGCTCTAGGACTAGCGGTATATCCTACGAGCAGTACTTC. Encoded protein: CASSSRTSGISYEQYF.

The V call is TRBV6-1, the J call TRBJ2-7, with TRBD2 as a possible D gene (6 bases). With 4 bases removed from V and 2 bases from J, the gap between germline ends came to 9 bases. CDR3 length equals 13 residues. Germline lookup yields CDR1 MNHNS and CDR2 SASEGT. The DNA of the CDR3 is TGTGCCAGCAGTGGCGGGGACGCCTACGAGCAGTACTTC. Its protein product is CASSGGDAYEQYF.

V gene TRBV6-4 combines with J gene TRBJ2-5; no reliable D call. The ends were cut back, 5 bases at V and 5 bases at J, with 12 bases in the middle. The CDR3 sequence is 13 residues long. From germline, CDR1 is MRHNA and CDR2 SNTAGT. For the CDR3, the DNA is TGTGCCAGCAGTCCCTCAGGCCTTGAGACCCAGTACTTC. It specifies CASSPSGLETQYF.

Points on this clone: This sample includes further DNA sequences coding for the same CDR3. The CDR3 DNA reads TGTGCCAGCAGCTTAGGGGAGAACACTGAAGCTTTCTTT. Translating it yields CASSLGENTEAFF. V is TRBV7-3 and J is TRBJ1-1; D remains ambiguous. Trimming took off 2 bases at V and 1 base at J, with 5 bases between the two ends. The CDR3 has 13 amino acids. Germline lookup yields CDR1 SGHTA and CDR2 FQGTGA.

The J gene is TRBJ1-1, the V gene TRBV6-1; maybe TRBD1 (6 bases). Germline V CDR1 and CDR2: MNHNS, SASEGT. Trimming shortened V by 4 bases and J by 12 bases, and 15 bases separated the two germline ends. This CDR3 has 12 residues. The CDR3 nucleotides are TGTGCCAGCAGTGTAGGACAGACGGTTACTTTCTTT. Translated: CASSVGQTVTFF.

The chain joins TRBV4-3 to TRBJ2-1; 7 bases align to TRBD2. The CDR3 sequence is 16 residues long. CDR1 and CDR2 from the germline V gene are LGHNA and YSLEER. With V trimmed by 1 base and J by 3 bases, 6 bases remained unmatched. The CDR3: CASSQVASGDYNEQFF. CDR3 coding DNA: TGCGCCAGCAGCCAAGTCGCTAGCGGAGACTACAATGAGCAGTTCTTC.

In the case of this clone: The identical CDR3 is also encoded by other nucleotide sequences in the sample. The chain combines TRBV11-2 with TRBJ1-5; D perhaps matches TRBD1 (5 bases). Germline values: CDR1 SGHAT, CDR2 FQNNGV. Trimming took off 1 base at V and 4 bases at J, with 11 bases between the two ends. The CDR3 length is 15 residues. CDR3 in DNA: TGTGCCAGCAGCTTAGGAGTGGGGGGAAATCAGCCCCAGCATTTT. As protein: CASSLGVGGNQPQHF.

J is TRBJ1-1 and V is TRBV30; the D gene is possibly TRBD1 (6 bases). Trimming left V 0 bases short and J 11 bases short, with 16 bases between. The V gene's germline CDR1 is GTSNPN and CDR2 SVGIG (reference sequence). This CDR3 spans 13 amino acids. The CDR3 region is CAWSVRSGAWAFF. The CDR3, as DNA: TGTGCCTGGAGTGTACGCTCGGGGGCTTGGGCTTTCTTT.

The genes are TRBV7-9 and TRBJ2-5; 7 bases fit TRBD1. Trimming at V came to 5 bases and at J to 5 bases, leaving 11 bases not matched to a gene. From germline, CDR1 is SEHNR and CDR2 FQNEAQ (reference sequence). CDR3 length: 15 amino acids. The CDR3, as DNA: TGTGCCAGCAGCCCACGGGACAGCGAACGGGAGACCCAGTACTTC. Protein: CASSPRDSERETQYF.

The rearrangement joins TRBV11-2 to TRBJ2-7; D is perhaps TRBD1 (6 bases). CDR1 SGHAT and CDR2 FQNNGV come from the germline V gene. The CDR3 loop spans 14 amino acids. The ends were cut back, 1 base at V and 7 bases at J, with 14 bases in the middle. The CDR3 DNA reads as TGTGCCAGCAGCTTAGTCGAGGGGGTGGGTGAGCAGTACTTC. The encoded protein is CASSLVEGVGEQYF.

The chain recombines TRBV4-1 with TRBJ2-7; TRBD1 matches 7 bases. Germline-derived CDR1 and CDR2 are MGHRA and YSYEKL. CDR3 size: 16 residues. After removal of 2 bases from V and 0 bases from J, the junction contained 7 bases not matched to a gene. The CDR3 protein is CASSQPVRGSSYEQYF. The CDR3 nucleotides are TGCGCCAGCAGCCAACCTGTCAGGGGGAGCTCCTACGAGCAGTACTTC.

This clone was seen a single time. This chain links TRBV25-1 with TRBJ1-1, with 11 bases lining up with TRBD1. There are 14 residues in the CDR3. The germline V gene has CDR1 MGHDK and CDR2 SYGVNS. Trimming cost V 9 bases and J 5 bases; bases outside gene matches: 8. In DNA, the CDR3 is TGTGCCAGTGGGTCGGACAGGGGGCAAACTGAAGCTTTCTTT. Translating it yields CASGSDRGQTEAFF.

The DNA of the CDR3 is TGTGCCAGCAGCTTAGTGGCCAGGGGGCAAACCTACGAGCAGTACTTC. Translating gives CASSLVARGQTYEQYF. The chain links TRBV7-6 to TRBJ2-7; 8 bases match TRBD1. Germline lookup yields CDR1 SGHVS and CDR2 FNYEAQ. Trimming took 1 base from V and 2 from J; bases not matched to a gene: 7. CDR3 length: 16 amino acids.

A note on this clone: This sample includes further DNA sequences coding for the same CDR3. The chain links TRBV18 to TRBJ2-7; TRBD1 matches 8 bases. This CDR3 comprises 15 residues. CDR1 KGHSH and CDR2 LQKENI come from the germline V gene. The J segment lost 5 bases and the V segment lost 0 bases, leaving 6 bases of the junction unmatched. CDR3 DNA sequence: TGTGCCAGCTCACCACCGTCCACAGGGGGAAACGAGCAGTACTTC. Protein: CASSPPSTGGNEQYF.

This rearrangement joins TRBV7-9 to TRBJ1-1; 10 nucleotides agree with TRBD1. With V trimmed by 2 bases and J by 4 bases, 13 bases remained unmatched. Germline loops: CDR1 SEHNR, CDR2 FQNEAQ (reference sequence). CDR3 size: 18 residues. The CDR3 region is CASSLRNGRDRGSTEAFF. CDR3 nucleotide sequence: TGTGCCAGCAGCTTACGGAACGGTCGGGACAGGGGATCCACTGAAGCTTTCTTT.

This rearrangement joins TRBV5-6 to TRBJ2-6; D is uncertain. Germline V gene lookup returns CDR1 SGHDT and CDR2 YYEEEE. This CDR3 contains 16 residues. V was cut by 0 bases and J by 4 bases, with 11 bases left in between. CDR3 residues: CASSLVERSGANVLTF. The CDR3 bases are TGTGCCAGCAGCTTGGTAGAGCGATCAGGGGCCAACGTCCTGACTTTC.

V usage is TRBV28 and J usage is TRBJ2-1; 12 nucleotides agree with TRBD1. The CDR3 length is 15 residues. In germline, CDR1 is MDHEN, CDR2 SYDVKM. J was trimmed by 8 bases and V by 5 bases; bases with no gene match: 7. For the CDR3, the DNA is TGTGCCAGCAGTCCCACCGGGACAGGGGGCTATGAGCAGTTCTTC. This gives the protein CASSPTGTGGYEQFF.